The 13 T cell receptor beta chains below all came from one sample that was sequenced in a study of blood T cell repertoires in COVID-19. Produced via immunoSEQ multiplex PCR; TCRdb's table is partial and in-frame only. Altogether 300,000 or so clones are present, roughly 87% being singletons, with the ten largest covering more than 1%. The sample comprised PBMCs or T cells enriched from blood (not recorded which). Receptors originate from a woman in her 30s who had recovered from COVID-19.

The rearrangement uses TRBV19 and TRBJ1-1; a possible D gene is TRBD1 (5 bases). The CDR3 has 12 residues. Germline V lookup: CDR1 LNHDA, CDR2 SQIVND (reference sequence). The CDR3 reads CGVRGRSTEAFF. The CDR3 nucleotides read TGTGGAGTAAGGGGCCGGAGCACTGAAGCTTTCTTT.

As DNA, the CDR3 is TGTGCCACCAGCAGAGTGGGGACAGGGGGCAGTGGCTACACCTTC. Protein product: CATSRVGTGGSGYTF. The chain combines TRBV15 with TRBJ1-2; 12 bases are shared with TRBD1. The V gene's germline CDR1 is LNHNV and CDR2 YYDKDF (reference sequence). The J segment lost 7 bases and the V segment lost 1 base, leaving 4 bases of the junction unmatched. The CDR3 sequence is 15 residues long.

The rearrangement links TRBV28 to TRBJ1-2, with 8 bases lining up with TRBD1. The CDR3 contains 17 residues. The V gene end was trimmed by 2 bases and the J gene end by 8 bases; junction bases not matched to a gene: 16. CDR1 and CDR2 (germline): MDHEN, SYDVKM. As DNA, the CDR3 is TGTGCCAGCAGTTTACAGGGGGCGCGAGCGATTCCGACCGGCTACACCTTC. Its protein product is CASSLQGARAIPTGYTF.

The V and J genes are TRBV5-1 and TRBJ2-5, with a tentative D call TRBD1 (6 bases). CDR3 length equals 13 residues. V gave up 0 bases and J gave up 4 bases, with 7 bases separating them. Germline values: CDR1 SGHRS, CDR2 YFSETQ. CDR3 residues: CASSLVRGETQYF. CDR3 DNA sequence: TGCGCCAGCAGCTTGGTCAGGGGAGAGACCCAGTACTTC.

CDR3 in DNA: TGCAGTGCTAGTATCCCGGACAGTGAAGCTTTCTTT. It specifies CSASIPDSEAFF. This chain links TRBV20-1 with TRBJ1-1, with D perhaps matching TRBD1 (6 bases). This CDR3 is built from 12 residues. V was shortened by 3 bases and J by 7 bases, with 12 bases between the two germline ends. Per the germline V gene, CDR1 is DFQATT and CDR2 is SNEGSKA (reference sequence).

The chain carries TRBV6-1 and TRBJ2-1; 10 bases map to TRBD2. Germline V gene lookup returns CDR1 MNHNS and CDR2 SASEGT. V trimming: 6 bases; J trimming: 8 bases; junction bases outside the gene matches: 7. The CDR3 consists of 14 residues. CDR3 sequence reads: CASRSGGAWDEQFF. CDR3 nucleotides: TGTGCCAGCAGGAGCGGGGGGGCCTGGGATGAGCAGTTCTTC.

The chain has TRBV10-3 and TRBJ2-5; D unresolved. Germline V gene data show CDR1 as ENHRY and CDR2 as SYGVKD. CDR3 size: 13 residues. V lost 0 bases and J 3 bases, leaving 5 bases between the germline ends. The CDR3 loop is CAISESPEETQYF. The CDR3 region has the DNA TGTGCCATCAGTGAGTCGCCGGAAGAGACCCAGTACTTC.

The CDR3 DNA reads as TGTGCCAGCCAAGAGGGGGGGACAGGGAGTAGTACTAGTCAGCCCCAGCATTTT. This translates into CASQEGGTGSSTSQPQHF. V and J are TRBV7-9 and TRBJ1-5; 9 positions match TRBD1. Germline trimming cut 8 bases from V and 6 bases from J; bases unmatched to any gene: 20. The CDR3 runs to 18 residues. CDR1 SEHNR and CDR2 FQNEAQ come from the germline V gene (reference sequence).

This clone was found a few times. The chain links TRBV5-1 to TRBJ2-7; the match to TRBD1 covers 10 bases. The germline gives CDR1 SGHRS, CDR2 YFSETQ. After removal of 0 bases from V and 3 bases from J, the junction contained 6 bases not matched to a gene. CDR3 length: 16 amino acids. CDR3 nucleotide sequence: TGCGCCAGCAGCTTGGACGAGGGACAGGGGTTCTACGAGCAGTACTTC. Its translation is CASSLDEGQGFYEQYF.

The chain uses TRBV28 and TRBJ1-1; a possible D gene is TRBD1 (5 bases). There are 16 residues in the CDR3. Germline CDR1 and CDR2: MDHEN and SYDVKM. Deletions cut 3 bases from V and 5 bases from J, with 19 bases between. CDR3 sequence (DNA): TGTGCCAGCAGTTTGGCAGGGAGGGGCGAGAAGACTGAAGCTTTCTTT. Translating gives CASSLAGRGEKTEAFF. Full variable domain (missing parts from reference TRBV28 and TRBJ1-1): DVKVTQSSRYLVKRTGEKVFLECVQDMDHENMFWYRQDPGLGLRLIYFSYDVKMKEKGDIPEGYSVSREKKERFSLILESASTNQTSMYLCASSLAGRGEKTEAFFGQGTRLTVV.

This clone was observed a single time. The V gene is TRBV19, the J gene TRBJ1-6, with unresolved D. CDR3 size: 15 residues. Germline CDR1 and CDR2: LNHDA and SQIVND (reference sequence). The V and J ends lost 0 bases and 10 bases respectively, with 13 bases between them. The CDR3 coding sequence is TGTGCCAGTAGTATAGATAACGCAGGCTGGTCACCCCTCCACTTT. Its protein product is CASSIDNAGWSPLHF.

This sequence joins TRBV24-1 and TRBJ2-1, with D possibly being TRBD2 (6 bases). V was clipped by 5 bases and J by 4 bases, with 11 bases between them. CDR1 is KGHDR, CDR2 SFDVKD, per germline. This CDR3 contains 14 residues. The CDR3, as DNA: TGTGCCACCAGTGCGACTAGACAGTACAATGAGCAGTTCTTC. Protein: CATSATRQYNEQFF.

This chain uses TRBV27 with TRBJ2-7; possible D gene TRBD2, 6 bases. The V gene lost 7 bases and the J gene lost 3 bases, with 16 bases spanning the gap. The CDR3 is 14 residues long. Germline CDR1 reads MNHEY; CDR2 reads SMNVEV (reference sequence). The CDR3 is CASTPVGGFYEQYF. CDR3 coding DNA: TGTGCCAGCACCCCTGTGGGGGGTTTCTACGAGCAGTACTTC.